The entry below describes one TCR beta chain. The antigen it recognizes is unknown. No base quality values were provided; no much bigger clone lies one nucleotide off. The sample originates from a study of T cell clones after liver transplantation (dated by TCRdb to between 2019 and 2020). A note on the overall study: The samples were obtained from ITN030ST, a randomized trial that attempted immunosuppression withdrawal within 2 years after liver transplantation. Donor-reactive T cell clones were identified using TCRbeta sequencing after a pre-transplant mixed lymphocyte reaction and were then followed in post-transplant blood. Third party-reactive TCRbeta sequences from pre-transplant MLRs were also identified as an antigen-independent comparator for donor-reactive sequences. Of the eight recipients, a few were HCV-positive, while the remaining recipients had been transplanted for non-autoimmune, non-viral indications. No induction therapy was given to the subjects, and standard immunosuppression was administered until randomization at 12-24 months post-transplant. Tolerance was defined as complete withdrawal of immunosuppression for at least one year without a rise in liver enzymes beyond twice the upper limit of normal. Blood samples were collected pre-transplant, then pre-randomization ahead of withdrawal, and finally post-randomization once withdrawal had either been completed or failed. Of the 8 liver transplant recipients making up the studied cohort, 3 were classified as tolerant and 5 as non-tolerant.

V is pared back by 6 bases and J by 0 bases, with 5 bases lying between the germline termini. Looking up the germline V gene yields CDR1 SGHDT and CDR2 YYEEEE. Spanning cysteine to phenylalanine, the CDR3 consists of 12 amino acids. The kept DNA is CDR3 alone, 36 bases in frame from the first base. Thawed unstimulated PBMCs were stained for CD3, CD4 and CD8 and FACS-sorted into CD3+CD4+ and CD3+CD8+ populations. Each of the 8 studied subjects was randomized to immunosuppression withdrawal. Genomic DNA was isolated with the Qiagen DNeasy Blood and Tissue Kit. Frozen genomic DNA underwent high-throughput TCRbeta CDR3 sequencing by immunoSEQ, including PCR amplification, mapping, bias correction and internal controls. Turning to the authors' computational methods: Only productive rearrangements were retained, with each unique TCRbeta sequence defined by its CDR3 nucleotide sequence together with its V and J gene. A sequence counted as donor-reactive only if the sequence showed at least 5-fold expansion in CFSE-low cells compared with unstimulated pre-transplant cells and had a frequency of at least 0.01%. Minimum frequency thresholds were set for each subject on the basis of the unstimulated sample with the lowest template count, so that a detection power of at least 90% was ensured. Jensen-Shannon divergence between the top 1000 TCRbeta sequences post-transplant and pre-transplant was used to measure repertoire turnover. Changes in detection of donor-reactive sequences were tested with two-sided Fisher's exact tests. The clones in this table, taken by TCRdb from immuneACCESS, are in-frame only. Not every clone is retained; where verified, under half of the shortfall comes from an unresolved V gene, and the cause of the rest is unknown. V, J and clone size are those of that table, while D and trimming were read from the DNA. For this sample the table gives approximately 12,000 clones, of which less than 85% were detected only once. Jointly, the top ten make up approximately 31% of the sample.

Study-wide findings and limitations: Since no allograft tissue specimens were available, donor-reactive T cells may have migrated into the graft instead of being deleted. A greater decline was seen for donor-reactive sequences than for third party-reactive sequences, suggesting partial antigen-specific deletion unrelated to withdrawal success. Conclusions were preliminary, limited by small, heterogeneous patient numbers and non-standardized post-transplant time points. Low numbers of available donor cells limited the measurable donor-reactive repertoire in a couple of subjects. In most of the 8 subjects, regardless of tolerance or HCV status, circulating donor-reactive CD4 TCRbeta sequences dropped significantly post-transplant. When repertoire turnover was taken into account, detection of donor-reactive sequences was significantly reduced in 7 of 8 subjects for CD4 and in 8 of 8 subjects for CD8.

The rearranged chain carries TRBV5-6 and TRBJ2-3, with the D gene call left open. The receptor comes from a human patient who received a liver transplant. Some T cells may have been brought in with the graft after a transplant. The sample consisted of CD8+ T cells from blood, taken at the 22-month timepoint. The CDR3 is CASTTSTDTQYF. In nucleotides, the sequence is TGTGCCAGCACAACTAGCACAGATACGCAGTATTTT.